This TCR beta chain was captured by sequencing in a study of radiotherapy plus CTLA-4 blockade in lung cancer. Study at large: With roughly 28% of patients having disease control, objective responses were seen in approximately 18%. Findings and limits, study-wide: Researchers report tumor-derived TCR clones expanding in blood after radiotherapy plus ipilimumab. Increased serum interferon-beta after radiation also reportedly predicted response strongly.

Patients in the study, people with chemo-refractory metastatic non-small-cell lung cancer, received focal radiation plus ipilimumab CTLA-4 blockade. The CDR3 consists of 11 residues. V shed 3 bases and J shed 4 bases, with 4 bases lying between them. CDR1 is SGHRS, CDR2 YFSETQ, per germline. On this clone itself: Its antigen is unknown.

Here immunoSEQ multiplex PCR was the method, and the copy in TCRdb shows in-frame clones only, minus some. The repertoire holds approximately 75,000 clones, with around four fifths as singletons. The sequence came from a human donor with non-small cell lung cancer who had a complete response to radiotherapy plus ipilimumab. The sequencing here drew on peripheral blood, taken from a patient treated with radiotherapy plus ipilimumab. The V and J genes are TRBV5-1 and TRBJ1-2; D uncertain. The CDR3 DNA sequence: TGCGCCAGCAGCTCGATCTATGGCTACACCTTC. This gives the protein CASSSIYGYTF.